The 8 T cell receptor beta chains below all came from one sample that was sequenced in a study of blood T cell repertoires in COVID-19. Assay: immunoSEQ multiplex PCR; the TCRdb copy retains only in-frame clones and omits some. The sample has 250,000 or so clones, about 68% seen once. The material sequenced was peripheral blood. The receptors derive from a woman older than 75 with acute or convalescent COVID-19.

This clone is a singleton in its sample. The chain is built from TRBV5-1 and TRBJ2-2; TRBD2 matches 7 bases. V lost 5 bases to trimming and J lost 1 base; unmatched junction nucleotides: 5. Germline V gene lookup returns CDR1 SGHRS and CDR2 YFSETQ. CDR3 size: 15 residues. CDR3 loop: CASSGVAGNTGELFF. In nucleotides, the CDR3 is TGCGCCAGCAGTGGGGTAGCGGGGAACACCGGGGAGCTGTTTTTT.

V usage is TRBV5-1 and J usage is TRBJ1-1, with a tentative D call TRBD1 (6 bases). Germline CDR1 is SGHRS and CDR2 is YFSETQ. This CDR3 contains 13 residues. Trimming removed 4 bases from V and 1 base from J, with 8 bases in between. DNA of the CDR3: TGCGCCAGCAGCCCGGGACAGAACACTGAAGCTTTCTTT. This codes for CASSPGQNTEAFF.

J is TRBJ1-6 and V is TRBV18, with D possibly being TRBD1 (5 bases). The germline V gene has CDR1 KGHSH and CDR2 LQKENI. The CDR3 is 17 residues long. The ends were cut back, 2 bases at V and 5 bases at J, with 16 bases in the middle. The CDR3 sequence is CASSPNLVRQNNSPLHF. CDR3 DNA sequence: TGTGCCAGCTCACCAAACCTGGTCCGACAGAATAATTCACCCCTCCACTTT.

This clone was counted once. The V gene is TRBV3-1 (or the pseudogene TRBV3-2), the J gene TRBJ2-5, with 8 bases aligning to TRBD1. The CDR3 spans 13 residues. J was trimmed by 4 bases and V by 4 bases; bases with no gene match: 2. In germline, CDR1 is LGHDT, CDR2 YNNKEL (reference sequence). The CDR3 nucleotides read TGTGCCAGCAGCCTTACAGGGGGAGAGACCCAGTACTTC. It specifies CASSLTGGETQYF.

This clone was recorded many times. The gene calls are TRBV14 and TRBJ2-1, with 7 bases aligning to TRBD1. The CDR3 has 15 amino acids. Trimming cost V 3 bases and J 8 bases; bases outside gene matches: 10. CDR1 SGHDN and CDR2 FVKESK come from the germline V gene. The CDR3 region is CASSHEGAWIYEQFF. CDR3 sequence (DNA): TGTGCCAGCAGCCACGAGGGGGCATGGATATATGAGCAGTTCTTC.

The J gene is TRBJ2-7, the V gene TRBV4-3; TRBD1 aligns across 8 bases. The trim removed 0 bases at V and 5 bases at J, leaving 9 bases unmatched. The CDR3 contains 16 residues. Germline values: CDR1 LGHNA, CDR2 YSLEER. Here the CDR3 DNA reads TGCGCCAGCAGCCAAGATCACCAGGGGGCAAGGGACGAGCAGTACTTC. Translating it yields CASSQDHQGARDEQYF.

The chain joins TRBV18 to TRBJ1-1; weak D call: TRBD1 (5 bases). The CDR3 length is 15 residues. Per germline, CDR1 KGHSH and CDR2 LQKENI. Trimming stripped 1 base from V and 0 bases from J, with 9 bases between. The chain's CDR3 is CASSPQGIMNTEAFF. CDR3 sequence (DNA): TGTGCCAGCTCACCACAGGGGATAATGAACACTGAAGCTTTCTTT. Full variable domain (outside the CDR3, taken from reference TRBV18 and TRBJ1-1): NAGVMQNPRHLVRRRGQEARLRCSPMKGHSHVYWYRQLPEEGLKFMVYLQKENIIDESGMPKERFSAEFPKEGPSILRIQQVVRGDSAAYFCASSPQGIMNTEAFFGQGTRLTVV.

The count of this clone is one. The chain recombines TRBV3-1 (or the pseudogene TRBV3-2) with TRBJ1-2; D uncertain. Germline V gene data show CDR1 as LGHDT and CDR2 as YNNKEL (reference sequence). The CDR3 totals 11 residues. V shed 2 bases and J shed 9 bases, with 7 bases lying between them. This CDR3 reads CASSQSSSYTF. CDR3 DNA sequence: TGTGCCAGCAGCCAATCTTCTAGCTACACCTTC.